The clone carrying this T cell receptor (beta chain) came up once. The use of genomic DNA as template underpinned the TCR beta VDJ and CDR3 profiling. MiXCR, applied by TCRdb to the reads, yields one record per CDR3 protein. The sample lists 400,000 to 450,000 distinct CDR3 sequences; around 68% were seen once. The sample originates from a study of CD8+CD57+ T cells in acquired aplastic anemia. The CDR3 totals 15 residues. V lost 4 bases and J 0 bases, leaving 11 bases between the germline ends. Per germline, CDR1 SGHRS and CDR2 YFSETQ. The sample comprised sorted CD4+, CD8+, or CD8+CD57+ T cells (not recorded which) from PBMCs. The chain couples TRBV5-1 to TRBJ1-5, with D hard to call. The receptor's source is a human donor in good health, serving as a control. Written as DNA, the CDR3 is TGCGCCAGCAGCCGCGAAGGGTATAGCAATCAGCCCCAGCATTTT. Its protein product is CASSREGYSNQPQHF.